Listed here is a single TCR beta chain. TCRdb's table, derived via immunoSEQ multiplex PCR, lists solely in-frame clones and lacks some. The table lists some 380,000 clones, roughly 80% of them singletons, with over 0.95% in the top ten. V was pared by 5 bases and J by 3 bases, with 9 bases of the junction left unmatched. Germline assignment: CDR1 SEHNR and CDR2 FQNEAQ (reference sequence). This CDR3 region has 15 residues. This record belongs to a study of blood T cell repertoires in COVID-19. The receptor comes from a human donor with acute or convalescent COVID-19. The donor label of this sample is uncertain. The V call is TRBV7-9, the J call TRBJ2-5, with TRBD1 identical over 7 bases. Material: peripheral blood. CDR3 protein: CASSKPTGTEETQYF. CDR3 bases: TGTGCCAGCAGCAAACCTACCGGGACAGAAGAGACCCAGTACTTC.